This TCR beta chain was documented in a study of siplizumab effects on memory and regulatory T cells. The germline V gene encodes CDR1 SNHLY and CDR2 FYNNEI. V was pared by 2 bases and J by 3 bases, with 8 bases between. The CDR3 spans 13 residues. Clones were sequenced by immunoSEQ multiplex PCR, and TCRdb holds only the in-frame ones, with some missing. The data hold around 100,000 clones, with roughly 92% observed a single time. Sequencing used Tregs sorted from blood. The sequence came from a human donor in good health. The rearrangement links TRBV2 to TRBJ2-7; no definite D call. For the CDR3, the DNA is TGTGCCAGCAGTGAACAGCTTAACTACGAGCAGTACTTC. This sequence encodes CASSEQLNYEQYF.